This T cell receptor beta chain was identified during a study of early T cells in non-severe SARS-CoV-2 infection. Across the study: Bulk RNA from unsorted whole blood was sequenced; chains were unpaired.

The J segment lost 4 bases and the V segment lost 5 bases, leaving 6 bases of the junction unmatched. The CDR3 is made up of 15 amino acids. CDR1 is LGHDT, CDR2 YNNKEL, per germline (reference sequence). Individual cDNA molecules carried attached unique molecular identifiers. TCRdb re-derived calls from the 5' RACE reads in MiXCR, one entry per CDR3 protein. The sample shows more than 45,000 distinct CDR3 sequences, more than 5.5% of them seen only once. The chain joins TRBV3-1 to TRBJ2-2; 8 positions agree with TRBD2. This specimen consisted of whole blood, obtained at baseline. The receptor was derived from an adult who was a healthcare worker with PCR-confirmed SARS-CoV-2 infection or an uninfected control (not recorded which). This CDR3 reads CASSSFSGITGELFF. CDR3 nucleotide sequence: TGTGCCAGCAGCTCCTTTAGCGGGATCACCGGGGAGCTGTTTTTT.